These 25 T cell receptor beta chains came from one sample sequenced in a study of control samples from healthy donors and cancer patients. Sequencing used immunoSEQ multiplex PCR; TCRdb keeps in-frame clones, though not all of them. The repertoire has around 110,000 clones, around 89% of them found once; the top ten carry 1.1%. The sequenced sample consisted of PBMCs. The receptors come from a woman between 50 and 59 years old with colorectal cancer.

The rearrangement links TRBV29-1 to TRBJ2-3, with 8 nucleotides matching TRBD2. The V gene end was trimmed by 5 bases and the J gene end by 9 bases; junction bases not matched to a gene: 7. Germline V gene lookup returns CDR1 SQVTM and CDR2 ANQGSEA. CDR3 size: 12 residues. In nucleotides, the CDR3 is TGCAGCGTTAGCGGTAGCGGGGTGACGCAGTATTTT. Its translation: CSVSGSGVTQYF.

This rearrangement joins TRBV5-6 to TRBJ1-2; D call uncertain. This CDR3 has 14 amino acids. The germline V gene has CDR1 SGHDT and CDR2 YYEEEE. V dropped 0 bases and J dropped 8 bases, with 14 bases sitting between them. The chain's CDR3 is CASSLVRVSDGYTF. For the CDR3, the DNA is TGTGCCAGCAGCTTGGTACGGGTATCGGACGGCTACACCTTC. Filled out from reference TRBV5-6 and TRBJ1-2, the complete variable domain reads DAGVTQSPTHLIKTRGQQVTLRCSPKSGHDTVSWYQQALGQGPQFIFQYYEEEERQRGNFPDRFSGHQFPNYSSELNVNALLLGDSALYLCASSLVRVSDGYTFGSGTRLTVV.

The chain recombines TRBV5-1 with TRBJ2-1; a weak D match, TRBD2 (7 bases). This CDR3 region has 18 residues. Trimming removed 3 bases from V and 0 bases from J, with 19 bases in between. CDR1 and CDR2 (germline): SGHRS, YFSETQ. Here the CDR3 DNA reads TGCGCCAGCAGCTCGCCCCGAGGGGGAGGGAGCTCCTACAATGAGCAGTTCTTC. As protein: CASSSPRGGGSSYNEQFF.

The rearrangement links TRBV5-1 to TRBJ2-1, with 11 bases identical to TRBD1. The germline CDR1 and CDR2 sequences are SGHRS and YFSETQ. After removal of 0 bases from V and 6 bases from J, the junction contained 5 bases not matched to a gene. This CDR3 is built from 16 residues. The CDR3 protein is CASSLGSGQGVNEQFF. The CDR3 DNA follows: TGCGCCAGCAGCTTGGGGTCGGGACAGGGGGTCAATGAGCAGTTCTTC. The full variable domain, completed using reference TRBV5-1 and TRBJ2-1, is KAGVTQTPRYLIKTRGQQVTLSCSPISGHRSVSWYQQTPGQGLQFLFEYFSETQRNKGNFPGRFSGRQFSNSRSEMNVSTLELGDSALYLCASSLGSGQGVNEQFFGPGTRLTVL.

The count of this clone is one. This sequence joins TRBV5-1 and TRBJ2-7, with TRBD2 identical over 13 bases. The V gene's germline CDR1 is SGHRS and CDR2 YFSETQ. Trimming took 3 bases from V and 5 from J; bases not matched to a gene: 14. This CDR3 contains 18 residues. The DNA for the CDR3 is TGCGCCAGCAGCTCAACTAGCGGGGGGGCCGGGATAGGAGACGAGCAGTACTTC. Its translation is CASSSTSGGAGIGDEQYF.

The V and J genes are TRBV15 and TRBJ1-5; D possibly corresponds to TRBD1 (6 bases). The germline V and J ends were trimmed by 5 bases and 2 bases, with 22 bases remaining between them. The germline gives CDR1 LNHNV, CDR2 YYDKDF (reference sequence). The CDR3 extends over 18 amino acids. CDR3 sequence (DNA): TGTGCCACCAGCGACGACAAGAGGCTCAGGGGTGGCAATCAGCCCCAGCATTTT. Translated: CATSDDKRLRGGNQPQHF.

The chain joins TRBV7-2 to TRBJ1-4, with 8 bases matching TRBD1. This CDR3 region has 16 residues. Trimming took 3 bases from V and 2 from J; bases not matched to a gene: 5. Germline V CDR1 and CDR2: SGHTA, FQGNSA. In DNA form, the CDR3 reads TGTGCCAGCAGCTTGGGCAGGGGGCCGACTAATGAAAAACTGTTTTTT. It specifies CASSLGRGPTNEKLFF.

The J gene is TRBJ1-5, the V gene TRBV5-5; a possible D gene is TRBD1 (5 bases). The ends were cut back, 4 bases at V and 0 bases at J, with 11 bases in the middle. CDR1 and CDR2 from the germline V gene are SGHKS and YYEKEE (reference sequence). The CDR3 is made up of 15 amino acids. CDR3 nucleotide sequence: TGTGCCAGCAGCCCGACAGATTATAGCAATCAGCCCCAGCATTTT. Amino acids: CASSPTDYSNQPQHF.

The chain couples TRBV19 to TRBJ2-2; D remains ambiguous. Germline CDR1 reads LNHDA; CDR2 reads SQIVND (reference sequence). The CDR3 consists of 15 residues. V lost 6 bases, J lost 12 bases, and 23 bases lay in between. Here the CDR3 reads CASRTGLFTEAKLFF. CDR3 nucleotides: TGTGCCAGTAGAACCGGTTTATTCACGGAAGCCAAGCTGTTTTTT.

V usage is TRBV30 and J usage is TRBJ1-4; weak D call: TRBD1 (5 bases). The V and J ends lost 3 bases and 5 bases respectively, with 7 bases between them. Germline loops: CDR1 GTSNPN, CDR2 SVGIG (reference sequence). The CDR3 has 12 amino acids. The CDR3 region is CAWRQENEKLFF. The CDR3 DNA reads TGTGCCTGGAGACAGGAGAATGAAAAACTGTTTTTT. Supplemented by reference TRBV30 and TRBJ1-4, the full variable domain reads SQTIHQWPATLVQPVGSPLSLECTVEGTSNPNLYWYRQAAGRGLQLLFYSVGIGQISSEVPQNLSASRPQDRQFILSSKKLLLSDSGFYLCAWRQENEKLFFGSGTQLSVL.

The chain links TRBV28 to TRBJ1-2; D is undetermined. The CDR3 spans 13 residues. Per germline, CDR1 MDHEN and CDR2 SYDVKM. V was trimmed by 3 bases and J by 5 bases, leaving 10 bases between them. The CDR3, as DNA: TGTGCCAGCAGTTTCCTAAATCTTTATGGCTACACCTTC. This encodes CASSFLNLYGYTF.

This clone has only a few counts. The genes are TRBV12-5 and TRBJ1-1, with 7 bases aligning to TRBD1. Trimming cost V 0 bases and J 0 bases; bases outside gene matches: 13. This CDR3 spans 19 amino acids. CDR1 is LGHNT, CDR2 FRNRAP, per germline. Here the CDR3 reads CASGLVRDGTVFMNTEAFF. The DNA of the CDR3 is TGTGCTAGTGGTTTGGTACGTGACGGGACAGTTTTTATGAACACTGAAGCTTTCTTT.

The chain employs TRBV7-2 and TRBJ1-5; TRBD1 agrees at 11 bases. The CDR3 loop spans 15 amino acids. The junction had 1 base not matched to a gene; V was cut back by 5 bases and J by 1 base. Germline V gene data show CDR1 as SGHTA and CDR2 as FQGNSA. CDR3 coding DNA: TGTGCCAGCAGCAGGACAGGGGGCAGCAATCAGCCCCAGCATTTT. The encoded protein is CASSRTGGSNQPQHF.

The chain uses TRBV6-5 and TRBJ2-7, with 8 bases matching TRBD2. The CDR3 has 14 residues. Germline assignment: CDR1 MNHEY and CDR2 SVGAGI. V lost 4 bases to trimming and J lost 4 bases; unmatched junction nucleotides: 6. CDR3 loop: CASSSFGGDYEQYF. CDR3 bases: TGTGCCAGCAGTTCGTTCGGGGGGGATTACGAGCAGTACTTC.

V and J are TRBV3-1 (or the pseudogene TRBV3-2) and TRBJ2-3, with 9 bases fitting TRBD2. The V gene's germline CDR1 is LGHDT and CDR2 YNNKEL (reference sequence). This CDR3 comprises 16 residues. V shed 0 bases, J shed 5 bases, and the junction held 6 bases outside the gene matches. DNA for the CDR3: TGTGCCAGCAGCCAAGACGCGGGAGGGCCTGAAGATACGCAGTATTTT. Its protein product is CASSQDAGGPEDTQYF.

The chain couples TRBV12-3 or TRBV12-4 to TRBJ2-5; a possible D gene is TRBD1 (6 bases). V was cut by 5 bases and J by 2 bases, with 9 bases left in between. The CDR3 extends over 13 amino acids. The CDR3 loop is CASSRTAQETQYF. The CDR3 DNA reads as TGTGCCAGCAGTCGGACAGCGCAAGAGACCCAGTACTTC.

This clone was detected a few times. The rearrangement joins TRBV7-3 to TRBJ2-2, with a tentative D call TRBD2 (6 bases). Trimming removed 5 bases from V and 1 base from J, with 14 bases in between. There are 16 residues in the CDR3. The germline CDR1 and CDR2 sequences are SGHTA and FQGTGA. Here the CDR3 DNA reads TGTGCCAGCAGCGCCCGTGGCGGGAAGAACACCGGGGAGCTGTTTTTT. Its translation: CASSARGGKNTGELFF.

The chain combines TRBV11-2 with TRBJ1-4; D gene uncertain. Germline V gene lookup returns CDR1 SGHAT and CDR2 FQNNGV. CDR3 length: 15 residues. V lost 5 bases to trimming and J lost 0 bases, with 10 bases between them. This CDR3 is CASSDVSPTNEKLFF. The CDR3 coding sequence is TGTGCCAGCAGCGACGTGAGTCCAACTAATGAAAAACTGTTTTTT.

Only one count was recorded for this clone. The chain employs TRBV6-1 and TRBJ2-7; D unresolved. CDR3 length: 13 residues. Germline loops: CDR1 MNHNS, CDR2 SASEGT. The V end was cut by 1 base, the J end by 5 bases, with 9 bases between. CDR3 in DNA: TGTGCCAGCAGTGAAGGTTGGGTCAACGAGCAGTACTTC. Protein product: CASSEGWVNEQYF.

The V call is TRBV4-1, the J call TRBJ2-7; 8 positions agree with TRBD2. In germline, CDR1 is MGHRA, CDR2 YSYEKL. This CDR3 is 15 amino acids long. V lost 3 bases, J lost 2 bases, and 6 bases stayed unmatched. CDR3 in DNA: TGCGCCAGCAGCCAGGAAGCGGGAGCTCCCTACGAGCAGTACTTC. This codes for CASSQEAGAPYEQYF.

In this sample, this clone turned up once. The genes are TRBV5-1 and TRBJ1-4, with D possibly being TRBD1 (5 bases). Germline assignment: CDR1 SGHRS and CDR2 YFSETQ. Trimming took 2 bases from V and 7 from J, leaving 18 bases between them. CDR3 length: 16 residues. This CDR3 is CASSFVPGLAVEKLFF. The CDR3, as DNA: TGCGCCAGCAGCTTTGTCCCAGGGTTGGCGGTTGAAAAACTGTTTTTT. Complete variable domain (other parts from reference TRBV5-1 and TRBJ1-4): KAGVTQTPRYLIKTRGQQVTLSCSPISGHRSVSWYQQTPGQGLQFLFEYFSETQRNKGNFPGRFSGRQFSNSRSEMNVSTLELGDSALYLCASSFVPGLAVEKLFFGSGTQLSVL.

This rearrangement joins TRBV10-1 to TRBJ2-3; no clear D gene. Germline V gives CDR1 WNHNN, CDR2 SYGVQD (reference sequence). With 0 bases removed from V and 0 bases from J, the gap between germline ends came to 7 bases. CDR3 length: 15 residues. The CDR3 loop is CASSESIGSTDTQYF. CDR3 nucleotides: TGCGCCAGCAGTGAGTCGATTGGGAGCACAGATACGCAGTATTTT.

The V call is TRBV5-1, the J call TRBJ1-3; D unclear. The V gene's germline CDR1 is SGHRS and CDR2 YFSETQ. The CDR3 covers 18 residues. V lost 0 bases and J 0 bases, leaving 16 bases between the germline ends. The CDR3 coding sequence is TGCGCCAGCAGCTTGGATTCAGGCGGCCCTACCTCTGGAAACACCATATATTTT. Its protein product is CASSLDSGGPTSGNTIYF.

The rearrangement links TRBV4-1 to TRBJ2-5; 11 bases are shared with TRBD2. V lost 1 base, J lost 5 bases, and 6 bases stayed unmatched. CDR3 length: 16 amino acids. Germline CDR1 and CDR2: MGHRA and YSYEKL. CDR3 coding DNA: TGCGCCAGCAGCCAAGCGGCGGGGACTAGCGGTGAGACCCAGTACTTC. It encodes CASSQAAGTSGETQYF.

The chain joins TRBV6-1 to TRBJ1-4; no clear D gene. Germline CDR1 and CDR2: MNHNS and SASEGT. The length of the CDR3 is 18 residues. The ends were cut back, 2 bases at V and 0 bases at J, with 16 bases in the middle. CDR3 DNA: TGTGCCAGCAGTGAATTTGAAGCAGCAGGAGCAACTAATGAAAAACTGTTTTTT. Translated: CASSEFEAAGATNEKLFF.